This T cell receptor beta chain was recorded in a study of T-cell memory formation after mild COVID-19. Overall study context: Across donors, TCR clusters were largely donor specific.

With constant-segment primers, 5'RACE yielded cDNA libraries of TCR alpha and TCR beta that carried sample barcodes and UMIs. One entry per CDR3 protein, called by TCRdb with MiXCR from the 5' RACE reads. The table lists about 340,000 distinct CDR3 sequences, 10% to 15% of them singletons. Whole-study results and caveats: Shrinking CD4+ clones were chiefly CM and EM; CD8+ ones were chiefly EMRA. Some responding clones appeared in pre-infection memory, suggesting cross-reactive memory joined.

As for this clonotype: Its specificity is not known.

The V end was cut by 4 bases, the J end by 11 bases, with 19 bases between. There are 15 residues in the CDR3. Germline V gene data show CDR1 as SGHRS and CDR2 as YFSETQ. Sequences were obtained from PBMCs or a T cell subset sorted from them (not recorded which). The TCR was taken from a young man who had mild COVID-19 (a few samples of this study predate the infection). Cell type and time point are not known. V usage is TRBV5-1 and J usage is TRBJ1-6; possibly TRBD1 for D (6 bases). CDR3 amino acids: CASSPPGHRIPPLHF. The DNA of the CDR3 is TGCGCCAGCAGCCCCCCGGGACACCGGATACCACCCCTCCACTTT.